This TCR beta chain was identified during a study of blood T cells in healthy people across ages. Study observations and caveats: Per million T cells, TCR beta diversity dropped roughly linearly as age increased. Naive T cell percentage showed a strong correlation with the diversity of TCR beta.

This clonotype came up a few times. Its antigen is unknown. It was with a sample-barcoded 5' primer and a J-beta primer mix that a second PCR of about 7 to 12 cycles was run. Every cDNA was tagged by a template-switch adaptor with 12 random nucleotides. Each CDR3 protein is one row after TCRdb ran MiXCR on the 5' RACE reads. The table shows some 700,000 distinct CDR3 sequences, with roughly 20% occurring only once. CDR3 length: 13 residues. Looked up from germline, CDR1 is ENHRY and CDR2 is SYGVKD. V was trimmed by 6 bases and J by 6 bases, leaving 11 bases between them. Individuals who donated were healthy Caucasians from Russia aged roughly 6 to 100.

The material sequenced was blood. The rearrangement uses TRBV10-3 and TRBJ2-2; the D gene is possibly TRBD1 (5 bases). This receptor was identified in a man between 70 and 80 years old in good health. CDR3 region: CAIRLDIPGELFF. The CDR3 region has the DNA TGTGCCATCAGGCTGGACATTCCCGGGGAGCTGTTTTTT.